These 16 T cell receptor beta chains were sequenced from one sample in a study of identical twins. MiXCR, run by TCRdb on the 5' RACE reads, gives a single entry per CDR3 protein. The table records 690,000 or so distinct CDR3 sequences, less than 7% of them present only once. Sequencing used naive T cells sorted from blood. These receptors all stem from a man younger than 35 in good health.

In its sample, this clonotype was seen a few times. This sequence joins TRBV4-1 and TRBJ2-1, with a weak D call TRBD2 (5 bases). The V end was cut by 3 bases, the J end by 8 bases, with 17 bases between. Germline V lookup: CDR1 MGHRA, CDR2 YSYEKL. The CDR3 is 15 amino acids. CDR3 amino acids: CASSHSDLNPDEQFF. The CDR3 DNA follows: TGCGCCAGCAGCCACTCGGACTTGAATCCCGATGAGCAGTTCTTC.

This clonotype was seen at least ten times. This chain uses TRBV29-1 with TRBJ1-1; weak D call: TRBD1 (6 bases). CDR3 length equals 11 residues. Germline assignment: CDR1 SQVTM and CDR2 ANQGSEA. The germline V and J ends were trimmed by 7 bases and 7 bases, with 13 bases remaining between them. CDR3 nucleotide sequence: TGCAGCGCCAAGGGGGGGGATGAAGCTTTCTTT. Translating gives CSAKGGDEAFF.

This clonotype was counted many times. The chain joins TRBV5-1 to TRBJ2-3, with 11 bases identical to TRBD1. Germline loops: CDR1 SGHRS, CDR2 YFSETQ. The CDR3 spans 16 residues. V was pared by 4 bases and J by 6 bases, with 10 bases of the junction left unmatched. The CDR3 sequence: CASSQRWDRGTDTQYF. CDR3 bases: TGCGCCAGCAGCCAACGCTGGGACAGGGGGACGGATACGCAGTATTTT.

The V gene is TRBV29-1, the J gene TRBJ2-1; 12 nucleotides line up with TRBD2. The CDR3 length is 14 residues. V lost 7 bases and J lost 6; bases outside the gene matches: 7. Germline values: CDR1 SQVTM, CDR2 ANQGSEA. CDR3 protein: CSASGTSGRNEQFF. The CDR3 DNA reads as TGCAGCGCCTCCGGGACTAGCGGGCGCAATGAGCAGTTCTTC.

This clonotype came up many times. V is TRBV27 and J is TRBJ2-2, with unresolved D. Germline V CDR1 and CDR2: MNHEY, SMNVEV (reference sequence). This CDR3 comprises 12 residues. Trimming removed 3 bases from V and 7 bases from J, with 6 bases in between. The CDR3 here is CASSFPGGELFF. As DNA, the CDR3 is TGTGCCAGCAGTTTCCCCGGCGGGGAGCTGTTTTTT.

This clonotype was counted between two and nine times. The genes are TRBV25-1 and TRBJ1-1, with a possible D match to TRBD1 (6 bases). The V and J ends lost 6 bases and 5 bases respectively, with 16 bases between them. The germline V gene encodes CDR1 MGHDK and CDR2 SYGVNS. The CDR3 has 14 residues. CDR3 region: CASRGGVGRTEAFF. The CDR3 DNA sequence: TGTGCCAGCAGAGGGGGGGTTGGCCGGACTGAAGCTTTCTTT.

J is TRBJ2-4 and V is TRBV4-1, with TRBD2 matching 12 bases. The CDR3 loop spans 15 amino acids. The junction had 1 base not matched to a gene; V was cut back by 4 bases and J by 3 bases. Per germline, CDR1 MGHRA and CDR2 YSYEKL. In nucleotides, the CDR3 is TGCGCCAGCAGCCCGGGACTAGCGGGCAAAAACATTCAGTACTTC. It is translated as CASSPGLAGKNIQYF.

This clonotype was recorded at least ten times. The CDR3 nucleotides are TGTGCCAGCAGCCATGGACTGGAGACCGGGGAGCTGTTTTTT. Its protein product is CASSHGLETGELFF. The chain uses TRBV7-2 and TRBJ2-2; weak D call: TRBD2 (5 bases). Germline CDR1 is SGHTA and CDR2 is FQGNSA. The CDR3 length is 14 residues. V was cut by 5 bases and J by 5 bases, with 12 bases left in between.

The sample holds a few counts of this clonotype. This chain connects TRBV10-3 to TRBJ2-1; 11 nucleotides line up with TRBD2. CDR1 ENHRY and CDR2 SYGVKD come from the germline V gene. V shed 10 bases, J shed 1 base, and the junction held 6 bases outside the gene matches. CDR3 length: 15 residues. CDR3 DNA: TGTGCCACCCTGACTAGCGGGGATTCCTACAATGAGCAGTTCTTC. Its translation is CATLTSGDSYNEQFF.

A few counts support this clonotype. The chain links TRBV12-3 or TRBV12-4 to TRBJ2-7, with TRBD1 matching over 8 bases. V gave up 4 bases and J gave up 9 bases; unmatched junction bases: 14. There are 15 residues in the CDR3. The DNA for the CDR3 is TGTGCCAGCAGTTCCCGCAGGGGGCAAGAAGCATCGCAGTACTTC. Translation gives CASSSRRGQEASQYF.

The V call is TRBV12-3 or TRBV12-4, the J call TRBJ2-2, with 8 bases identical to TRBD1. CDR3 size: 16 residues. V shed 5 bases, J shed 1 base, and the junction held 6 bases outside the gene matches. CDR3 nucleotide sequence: TGTGCCAGCAGTGGACCGGGACAGGTGAACACCGGGGAGCTGTTTTTT. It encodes CASSGPGQVNTGELFF.

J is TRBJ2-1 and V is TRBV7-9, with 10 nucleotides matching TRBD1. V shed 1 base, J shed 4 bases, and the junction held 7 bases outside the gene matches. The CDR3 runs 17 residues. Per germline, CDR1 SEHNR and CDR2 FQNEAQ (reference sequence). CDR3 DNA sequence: TGTGCCAGCAGCTTAGGAGGTGGGACAGGGGATTACAATGAGCAGTTCTTC. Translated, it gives CASSLGGGTGDYNEQFF.

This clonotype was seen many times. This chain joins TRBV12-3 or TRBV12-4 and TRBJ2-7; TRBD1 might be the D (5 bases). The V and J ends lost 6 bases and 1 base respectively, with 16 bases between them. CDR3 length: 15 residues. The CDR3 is CASRPLQGWSYEQYV. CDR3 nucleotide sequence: TGTGCCAGCAGGCCTCTCCAGGGTTGGTCCTACGAGCAGTACGTC.

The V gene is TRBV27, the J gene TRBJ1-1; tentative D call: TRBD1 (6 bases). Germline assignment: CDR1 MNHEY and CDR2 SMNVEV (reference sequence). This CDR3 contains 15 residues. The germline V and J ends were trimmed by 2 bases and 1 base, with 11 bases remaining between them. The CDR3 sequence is CASSLGRTANTEAFF. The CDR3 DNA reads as TGTGCCAGCAGTTTAGGTCGGACAGCGAACACTGAAGCTTTCTTT.

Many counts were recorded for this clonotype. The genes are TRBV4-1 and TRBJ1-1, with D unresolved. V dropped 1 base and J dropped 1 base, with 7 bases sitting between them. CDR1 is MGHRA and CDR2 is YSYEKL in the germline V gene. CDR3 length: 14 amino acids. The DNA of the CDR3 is TGCGCCAGCAGCCAAGGTCACCCGAACACTGAAGCTTTCTTT. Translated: CASSQGHPNTEAFF.

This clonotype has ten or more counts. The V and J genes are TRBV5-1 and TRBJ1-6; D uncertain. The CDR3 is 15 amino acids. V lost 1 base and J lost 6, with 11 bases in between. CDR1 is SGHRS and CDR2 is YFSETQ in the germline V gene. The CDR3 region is CASSLLAGGNSPLHF. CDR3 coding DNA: TGCGCCAGCAGCTTGCTTGCGGGTGGTAATTCACCCCTCCACTTT.